This record covers a single TCR beta chain. This clonotype has only a few counts. Its antigen has not been determined. No clone much larger than this one lies a single base away; base qualities are absent. The CDR3 contains 16 residues, cysteine and phenylalanine counted. Of the read, only the CDR3 DNA is kept; its 48 bases are in frame from base 1. V loses 1 base, J loses 3 bases, and the germline ends lie 15 bases apart. Per the germline V gene (reference sequence), LNHNV is the CDR1 and YYDKDF is the CDR2. Only healthy Caucasian donors were included. Three pairs of female monozygotic twins, all aged 18 to 29 years, were included in the twin cohort. The RNA used for TCR libraries was isolated from peripheral blood mononuclear cells. This specimen belongs to a study of identical twins (dated by TCRdb to about 2016). Some background on the complete study: TCR alpha and beta repertoires from monozygotic twins, unrelated adults of various ages and cord blood were deep-sequenced to test whether fetal clonotypes persist. To rule out contamination, the twin experiments were replicated at different times with different library preparation protocols.

Library method: 5' RACE. Instrument on record: Illumina HiSeq 2000. A universal primer binding site was added through template switching, and the final cDNA carried a unique molecular identifier so that TCR cDNA molecules could be counted accurately. Specific primers in the conserved constant-segment region were used to synthesize first-strand cDNA for TCR alpha and beta chains. To control for contamination, every cDNA library was double barcoded, receiving both a SMART-Mk sample barcode and Illumina barcodes. TruSeq adapter sequences and Illumina sample barcodes were added in two successive PCR steps. The Illumina HiSeq platform was used with custom primers to sequence TCR alpha and beta cDNA libraries. In the authors' own workflow: Raw reads were processed with MiGEC to extract unique molecular identifiers, and MiXCR was used to determine CDR3 positions. Recombination models were inferred per individual with the repgenHMM and IGoR tools using an EM algorithm. Shared clonotypes were analyzed with the tcR package in R, and sharing was normalized by the product of cloneset sizes. Out-of-frame nonproductive sequences were analyzed to study raw recombination free of thymic and clonal selection effects. TCRdb passed the public sequencing reads through fastp at Q25 and MiXCR, retaining productive beta sequences. CDR3 protein sequences are deduplicated, and each keeps its most common genes and DNA. It is TCRdb's table, rather than the study itself, that gives the V and J calls and clone size. The sample table records approximately 680,000 distinct CDR3 sequences; just over 7% of these occur just once. The ten largest clones take up over 1.5% of the sample.

Findings and caveats that apply to the study as a whole: Abundant cord blood beta clonotypes had fewer insertions, young adult naive repertoires showed a similar but weaker trend, and memory repertoires showed no such trend. Recombination models systematically underestimated out-of-frame TCR alpha sharing in monozygotic twins but agreed with sharing between unrelated individuals. In beta out-of-frame sequences, excess twin sharing was weaker, because having fewer shared sequences lowered the signal-to-noise ratio. Invariant T cells such as MAIT and iNKT could partly confound zero-insertion analyses, though diverse VJ usage argued against this for most clonotypes. Compared with coincidental sharing between unrelated individuals, out-of-frame TCR alpha sequences shared between twins had an excess of sequences with low generation probability. Because the same donors could not be followed over many years, conclusions were based on cross-sectional statistical analysis.

This sample was shared with a second study, whose subject was yellow fever vaccine responses in identical twins. The second paper further reports: According to the authors, in identical twins the way T cells responded to vaccination appeared partly convergent and partly personalized. In identical twins, the study followed T cell clones that responded to the vaccine with precision.

The V gene is TRBV15 and the J gene is TRBJ2-5; TRBD1 is perhaps the D gene, given 6 matching bases. This receptor was obtained from a woman aged 18-35 years in good health. The sample was PBMCs. For the CDR3, the sequence is CATSRVLLTGEETQYF. The sequenced DNA is TGTGCCACCAGCAGAGTACTCTTGACAGGAGAAGAGACCCAGTACTTC. Outside the CDR3, residues come from the reference TRBV15 and TRBJ2-5 proteins, so the full variable domain is: DAMVIQNPRYQVTQFGKPVTLSCSQTLNHNVMYWYQQKSSQAPKLLFHYYDKDFNNEADTPDNFQSRRPNTSFCFLDIRSPGLGDTAMYLCATSRVLLTGEETQYFGPGTRLLVL.